Following are 18 T cell receptor beta chains from one sample sequenced in a study of read filtering for tumor transcriptome and immune sequencing. From approximately 400 ng of RNA, a library with molecular barcoded alpha/delta and beta/gamma adaptors was made. TCRdb passed the reads through MiXCR, listing each CDR3 protein once. The sample records tens of thousands of distinct CDR3 sequences, approximately 21% being singletons. The sample consisted of a population of CD138-negative cells sorted from bone marrow. These receptors all stem from a donor aged 40 or older with multiple myeloma.

At least ten counts were recorded for this clonotype. This CDR3 reads CASRGVQETQYF. CDR3 nucleotides: TGCGCCAGCAGAGGGGTCCAAGAGACCCAGTACTTC. This chain joins TRBV5-1 and TRBJ2-5; perhaps TRBD1 as D (5 bases). V was trimmed by 5 bases and J by 1 base, leaving 6 bases between them. Germline values: CDR1 SGHRS, CDR2 YFSETQ. This CDR3 has 12 amino acids.

The sample holds many counts of this clonotype. The chain links TRBV6-5 to TRBJ2-7; no clear D. This CDR3 has 18 amino acids. The germline CDR1 and CDR2 sequences are MNHEY and SVGAGI. Deletions cut 6 bases from V and 0 bases from J, with 24 bases between. The CDR3 loop is CASSYSSSGYSSSYEQYF. In DNA, the CDR3 is TGTGCCAGCAGCTATTCCTCGTCAGGTTACTCTAGCTCCTACGAGCAGTACTTC.

As for this clonotype: A much more abundant neighbour one base away suggests this may be a read error. The J gene is TRBJ2-2, the V gene TRBV7-9; D tentatively fits TRBD1 or TRBD2 (5 bases each). With 3 bases removed from V and 2 bases from J, the gap between germline ends came to 10 bases. Germline V gene data show CDR1 as SEHNR and CDR2 as FQNEAQ (reference sequence). CDR3 length: 15 amino acids. The CDR3 loop reads CASSFLGENTGELFF. In DNA, the CDR3 is TGTGCCAGCAGCTTTCTGGGGGAAAACACCGGGGAGCTGTTTTTT.

This clonotype appeared many times. The rearrangement links TRBV5-8 to TRBJ2-2; TRBD1 matches 9 bases. The CDR3 runs to 16 residues. Germline loops: CDR1 SGHTS, CDR2 YDEGEE. V trimming: 4 bases; J trimming: 0 bases; junction bases outside the gene matches: 4. The DNA for the CDR3 is TGTGCCAGCAGCCACTACAGGGGGCCGAACACCGGGGAGCTGTTTTTT. Protein sequence: CASSHYRGPNTGELFF.

This clonotype has a count of ten or more. The rearrangement uses TRBV4-2 and TRBJ1-1, with D possibly being TRBD1 (5 bases). CDR1 and CDR2 from the germline V gene are LGHNA and YNFKEQ. The CDR3 length is 12 residues. The germline V and J ends were trimmed by 7 bases and 4 bases, with 10 bases remaining between them. This chain's CDR3 is CASNHGGTEAFF. CDR3 coding DNA: TGTGCCAGCAACCACGGGGGCACTGAAGCTTTCTTT.

Remarks on this clonotype: One base away lies a much larger clone, so this may be a sequencing read error. The CDR3 DNA reads as TGTGCCAGCGGCGTACGGGGAATCACAGATACGCAGTATTTT. This encodes CASGVRGITDTQYF. The chain employs TRBV9 and TRBJ2-3; maybe TRBD2 (5 bases). The CDR3 is 14 residues long. The germline V gene encodes CDR1 SGDLS and CDR2 YYNGEE.

Note on this clonotype: A much larger clone lies a single base off, so this may be a read error. The gene calls are TRBV20-1 and TRBJ2-5, with TRBD2 as a possible D gene (7 bases). This CDR3 has 12 amino acids. Looked up from germline, CDR1 is DFQATT and CDR2 is SNEGSKA (reference sequence). CDR3 sequence (DNA): TGCAGCTTGGAAAGGGGGGGAGAGTCCCAGTACTTC. This codes for CSLERGGESQYF.

This clonotype appeared many times. V usage is TRBV30 and J usage is TRBJ1-1, with D unclear. With 4 bases removed from V and 0 bases from J, the gap between germline ends came to 6 bases. CDR1 and CDR2 from the germline V gene are GTSNPN and SVGIG (reference sequence). The CDR3 has 12 amino acids. CDR3 residues: CAWTYLNTEAFF. CDR3 bases: TGTGCCTGGACATATTTGAACACTGAAGCTTTCTTT.

The V call is TRBV29-1, the J call TRBJ2-3; D could derive from TRBD1 or TRBD2 (6 bases each). The ends were cut back, 6 bases at V and 6 bases at J, with 13 bases in the middle. The CDR3 is made up of 12 amino acids. CDR1 SQVTM and CDR2 ANQGSEA come from the germline V gene. The DNA for the CDR3 is TGCAGCGTGGATGGAGGGGGGGATACGCAGTATTTT. This gives the protein CSVDGGGDTQYF.

This clonotype was seen ten or more times. J is TRBJ2-5 and V is TRBV28; 8 bases match TRBD2. The CDR3 covers 15 residues. Looked up from germline, CDR1 is MDHEN and CDR2 is SYDVKM. Unmatched junction bases numbered 5, after V lost 3 bases and J lost 2 bases. CDR3 coding DNA: TGTGCCAGCAGTTTGGCGGGGGGCCGGCAAGAGACCCAGTACTTC. This encodes CASSLAGGRQETQYF.

Note on this clonotype: This may be a read error, as it is one base from a much larger clone. Given the absence of the conserved phenylalanine or tryptophan at the CDR3 end, a read error is likely. The chain joins TRBV28 to TRBJ2-1, with a weak D call TRBD2 (6 bases). Matching the DNA end better, TRBJ2-5 makes the J call doubtful. CDR1 MDHEN and CDR2 SYDVKM come from the germline V gene. This CDR3 has 14 amino acids. The CDR3 DNA reads as TGTGCCAGCAGTTTGGCGGGGCCTGGACAGACCCAGTACCTC. Amino acids: CASSLAGPGQTQYL.

In regard to this clonotype: A much larger clone lies a single base off, so this may be a read error. V is TRBV29-1 and J is TRBJ2-1; maybe TRBD1 (5 bases). The CDR3 sequence is 14 residues long. Germline V CDR1 and CDR2: SQVTM, ANQGSEA. CDR3 nucleotide sequence: TGCAGCGTTTACAGGCTGAGCTCCTACAATGGGCAGTTCTTC. This gives the protein CSVYRLSSYNGQFF.

Ten or more counts support this clonotype. The V call is TRBV10-2, the J call TRBJ2-2; 7 bases fit TRBD1. V was clipped by 6 bases and J by 7 bases; unmatched bases: 17. Germline assignment: CDR1 WSHSY and CDR2 SAAADI. This CDR3 has 17 amino acids. CDR3 DNA sequence: TGCGCCAGCAGCCGCCGCAGTGGGATAGGGGGCGACGGGGAGCTGTTTTTT. This translates into CASSRRSGIGGDGELFF.

The J gene is TRBJ2-1, the V gene TRBV6-6; 7 bases are shared with TRBD1. Trimming cost V 5 bases and J 0 bases; bases outside gene matches: 4. This CDR3 has 15 residues. Germline V gene lookup returns CDR1 MNHNY and CDR2 SVGAGI (reference sequence). CDR3 residues: CASSPTGSSYNEQFF. CDR3 DNA sequence: TGTGCCAGCAGTCCGACAGGGAGCTCCTACAATGAGCAGTTCTTC.

This clonotype was detected ten times or more. V usage is TRBV27 and J usage is TRBJ2-1; 8 bases fit TRBD1. Germline V CDR1 and CDR2: MNHEY, SMNVEV (reference sequence). V shed 6 bases and J 0 bases; nucleotides not matched to a gene: 7. The CDR3 covers 16 residues. The CDR3 is CASRDRGLSSYNEQFF. The CDR3 nucleotides are TGTGCCAGCAGAGACAGGGGCCTAAGCTCCTACAATGAGCAGTTCTTC.

The chain carries TRBV6-6 and TRBJ2-1; no reliable D call. The J call is doubtful: the DNA matches TRBJ2-7 better. Germline CDR1 and CDR2: MNHNY and SVGAGI (reference sequence). The CDR3 is 15 residues long. CDR3 in amino acids: CASSYSNPVYNEQYF. The CDR3 bases are TGTGCCAGCAGTTACTCGAATCCAGTTTACAACGAGCAGTACTTC.

This clonotype was seen ten or more times. This chain uses TRBV4-2 with TRBJ1-1; D is uncertain. The CDR3 is 11 amino acids. The V and J ends lost 4 bases and 6 bases respectively, with 6 bases between them. CDR1 LGHNA and CDR2 YNFKEQ come from the germline V gene. The CDR3 coding sequence is TGTGCCAGCAGCCGGTCATCTGAAGCTTTCTTT. Its translation: CASSRSSEAFF.

This clonotype was seen ten or more times. The chain has TRBV20-1 and TRBJ2-7; 9 bases align to TRBD1. This CDR3 spans 13 amino acids. Trimming removed 3 bases from V and 4 bases from J; junction bases left unmatched: 4. CDR1 DFQATT and CDR2 SNEGSKA come from the germline V gene (reference sequence). The CDR3 coding sequence is TGCAGTGCTAGCCTGACAGGGGGTTACGAGCAGTACTTC. It yields the protein CSASLTGGYEQYF.